These 31 T cell receptor beta chains came from one sample sequenced in a study of T cell responses to AZD1222 COVID-19 vaccine. Method: immunoSEQ multiplex PCR; TCRdb's copy keeps in-frame clones and lacks some. Of 130,000 to 150,000 clones listed, about nine tenths are singletons. The specimen was peripheral blood, collected on day 0 of AZD1222 vaccination. These receptors were taken from an adult in good health.

The chain carries TRBV7-9 and TRBJ1-1, with D perhaps matching TRBD1 (6 bases). V was cut by 3 bases and J by 0 bases, with 11 bases left in between. This CDR3 is 15 amino acids long. Per germline, CDR1 SEHNR and CDR2 FQNEAQ (reference sequence). The CDR3 DNA sequence: TGTGCCAGCAGCTTCGGGGGACATTTGAACACTGAAGCTTTCTTT. It encodes CASSFGGHLNTEAFF.

The chain couples TRBV7-2 to TRBJ2-5; no reliable D call. This CDR3 is built from 16 residues. The ends were cut back, 1 base at V and 3 bases at J, with 15 bases in the middle. Germline V CDR1 and CDR2: SGHTA, FQGNSA. CDR3 loop: CASSLGPQVSEETQYF. For the CDR3, the DNA is TGTGCCAGCAGCTTAGGTCCCCAGGTATCGGAAGAGACCCAGTACTTC.

This clone has more than one count but fewer than ten. The chain is built from TRBV7-2 and TRBJ2-1; D unclear. Trimming left V 1 base short and J 0 bases short, with 16 bases between. The CDR3 is 18 amino acids. The germline V gene encodes CDR1 SGHTA and CDR2 FQGNSA. The CDR3: CASSLDISILSSYNEQFF. The CDR3 DNA sequence: TGTGCCAGCAGCTTAGACATATCAATTTTGAGCTCCTACAATGAGCAGTTCTTC. Full variable domain (remainder filled in from reference TRBV7-2 and TRBJ2-1): GAGVSQSPSNKVTEKGKDVELRCDPISGHTALYWYRQSLGQGLEFLIYFQGNSAPDKSGLPSDRFSAERTGGSVSTLTIQRTQQEDSAVYLCASSLDISILSSYNEQFFGPGTRLTVL.

The genes are TRBV9 and TRBJ2-1; no firm D call. CDR1 and CDR2 from the germline V gene are SGDLS and YYNGEE. The CDR3 runs 13 residues. V was shortened by 0 bases and J by 5 bases, with 6 bases between the two germline ends. CDR3 DNA: TGTGCCAGCAGCGTAGGAGACAACAATGAGCAGTTCTTC. Translated: CASSVGDNNEQFF.

The rearrangement joins TRBV27 to TRBJ1-4; D may be TRBD1 (5 bases). Trimming left V 2 bases short and J 0 bases short, with 7 bases between. Germline V CDR1 and CDR2: MNHEY, SMNVEV (reference sequence). The CDR3 is made up of 15 amino acids. This chain's CDR3 is CASSLMGATNEKLFF. The CDR3 DNA sequence: TGTGCCAGCAGTTTAATGGGGGCAACTAATGAAAAACTGTTTTTT.

The chain employs TRBV5-5 and TRBJ1-4; 9 bases line up with TRBD1. CDR1 is SGHKS, CDR2 YYEKEE, per germline (reference sequence). The CDR3 runs to 14 residues. The junction had 6 bases not matched to a gene; V was cut back by 4 bases and J by 8 bases. The CDR3 region has the DNA TGTGCCAGCAGCCGACAGGGGGAGGAGGAAAAACTGTTTTTT. This codes for CASSRQGEEEKLFF.

The chain links TRBV9 to TRBJ2-3; TRBD2 matches at 13 bases. Looked up from germline, CDR1 is SGDLS and CDR2 is YYNGEE. The V segment lost 3 bases and the J segment 0 bases; nucleotides outside the gene matches: 4. This CDR3 comprises 17 residues. The CDR3 region is CASSGTSGGVSTDTQYF. CDR3 DNA sequence: TGTGCCAGCAGCGGGACTAGCGGGGGTGTCAGCACAGATACGCAGTATTTT.

The genes are TRBV7-6 and TRBJ1-6; no definite D call. The CDR3 loop spans 13 amino acids. The V gene lost 1 base and the J gene lost 9 bases, with 7 bases spanning the gap. CDR1 and CDR2 from the germline V gene are SGHVS and FNYEAQ. The chain's CDR3 is CASSLELGSPLHF. The CDR3 nucleotides are TGTGCCAGCAGCTTAGAGCTTGGTTCACCCCTCCACTTT.

The V call is TRBV5-1, the J call TRBJ1-4, with a weak D call TRBD1 (6 bases). Germline V gene lookup returns CDR1 SGHRS and CDR2 YFSETQ. Trimming stripped 2 bases from V and 9 bases from J, with 14 bases between. This CDR3 spans 14 amino acids. CDR3 DNA sequence: TGCGCCAGCAGCTTTTTACAGGGTAGTCAAAAACTGTTTTTT. Translating gives CASSFLQGSQKLFF. Full variable domain (remainder filled in from reference TRBV5-1 and TRBJ1-4): KAGVTQTPRYLIKTRGQQVTLSCSPISGHRSVSWYQQTPGQGLQFLFEYFSETQRNKGNFPGRFSGRQFSNSRSEMNVSTLELGDSALYLCASSFLQGSQKLFFGSGTQLSVL.

This chain joins TRBV4-3 and TRBJ1-5, with 10 bases aligning to TRBD1. V dropped 1 base and J dropped 10; count of bases not matched to a gene: 7. Germline-derived CDR1 and CDR2 are LGHNA and YSLEER. The CDR3 totals 15 residues. In DNA, the CDR3 is TGCGCCAGCAGCCAAGGCTTGGGACAGGGGAAACCCCAGCATTTT. It yields the protein CASSQGLGQGKPQHF.

This chain links TRBV11-2 with TRBJ1-5, with unresolved D. Trimming took off 0 bases at V and 2 bases at J, with 8 bases between the two ends. Germline V gene lookup returns CDR1 SGHAT and CDR2 FQNNGV. The CDR3 has 15 amino acids. CDR3 in amino acids: CASSLDGRGNQPQHF. CDR3 coding DNA: TGTGCCAGCAGCTTAGACGGTCGGGGCAATCAGCCCCAGCATTTT.

This chain uses TRBV20-1 with TRBJ2-7; no clear D gene. Germline V lookup: CDR1 DFQATT, CDR2 SNEGSKA (reference sequence). The ends were cut back, 3 bases at V and 6 bases at J, with 15 bases in the middle. CDR3 length: 13 residues. CDR3 bases: TGCAGTGCTAGTAAAGTGGTACCGGGCGAGCAGTACTTC. It codes for CSASKVVPGEQYF.

The chain uses TRBV6-5 and TRBJ2-7; TRBD1 aligns across 10 bases. Germline CDR1 MNHEY, CDR2 SVGAGI. The CDR3 is 14 residues long. After removal of 5 bases from V and 3 bases from J, the junction contained 4 bases not matched to a gene. CDR3 nucleotide sequence: TGTGCCAGCAGTCTCCGGGACAGGGGCTACGAGCAGTACTTC. The encoded protein is CASSLRDRGYEQYF.

This chain uses TRBV5-1 with TRBJ2-1, with 7 nucleotides matching TRBD2. CDR1 is SGHRS and CDR2 is YFSETQ in the germline V gene. V dropped 4 bases and J dropped 5; count of bases not matched to a gene: 9. This CDR3 comprises 15 residues. The CDR3 reads CASSRGLRINNEQFF. CDR3 in DNA: TGCGCCAGCAGCCGGGGACTAAGAATAAACAATGAGCAGTTCTTC.

This rearrangement joins TRBV29-1 to TRBJ2-5; 15 bases fit TRBD2. This CDR3 comprises 16 residues. V shed 6 bases and J 2 bases; nucleotides not matched to a gene: 7. Per germline, CDR1 SQVTM and CDR2 ANQGSEA. CDR3 loop: CSVPPGLAGGQETQYF. In nucleotides, the CDR3 is TGCAGCGTGCCACCGGGACTAGCGGGGGGACAAGAGACCCAGTACTTC.

The chain uses TRBV9 and TRBJ2-7, with 7 bases identical to TRBD2. The CDR3 spans 14 residues. With V trimmed by 2 bases and J by 5 bases, 7 bases remained unmatched. Germline values: CDR1 SGDLS, CDR2 YYNGEE. Here the CDR3 DNA reads TGTGCCAGCAGCGTGACGACTAGCTTCCACGAGCAGTACTTC. Its protein is CASSVTTSFHEQYF.

The chain recombines TRBV5-8 with TRBJ1-4; D perhaps matches TRBD1 (6 bases). Germline lookup yields CDR1 SGHTS and CDR2 YDEGEE. The CDR3 is 15 residues long. The germline V and J ends were trimmed by 5 bases and 4 bases, with 15 bases remaining between them. In DNA form, the CDR3 reads TGTGCCAGCAGTCCTACAGGGCAAATTAATGAAAAACTGTTTTTT. Protein: CASSPTGQINEKLFF.

The gene calls are TRBV3-1 (or the pseudogene TRBV3-2) and TRBJ2-1; D not certain. Trimming pared 1 base from V and 14 bases from J, leaving 39 bases between. The CDR3 is 21 residues long. From germline, CDR1 is LGHDT and CDR2 YNNKEL (reference sequence). The CDR3 here is CASSQGVPFELLSMCPRLEFF. In DNA form, the CDR3 reads TGTGCCAGCAGCCAAGGAGTACCCTTCGAACTCCTTTCGATGTGTCCCCGCCTGGAGTTCTTC.

This chain connects TRBV11-2 to TRBJ2-1, with 7 bases aligning to TRBD2. The CDR3 is 15 residues long. Germline V gene lookup returns CDR1 SGHAT and CDR2 FQNNGV. The V and J ends lost 10 bases and 4 bases, in that order; junction bases with no gene match: 13. This CDR3 reads CAKSLLAVLYNEQFF. The CDR3 DNA is TGTGCCAAGAGCCTCCTAGCGGTCCTTTACAATGAGCAGTTCTTC.

This sequence joins TRBV30 and TRBJ1-1; D remains unclear. Per the germline V gene, CDR1 is GTSNPN and CDR2 is SVGIG (reference sequence). The CDR3 loop spans 11 amino acids. Trimming pared 5 bases from V and 6 bases from J, leaving 10 bases between. The CDR3 nucleotides read TGTGCCTGGGAAATTGGGGCTGAAGCTTTCTTT. It is translated as CAWEIGAEAFF. The variable domain in full, with the rest retrieved from reference TRBV30 and TRBJ1-1, is SQTIHQWPATLVQPVGSPLSLECTVEGTSNPNLYWYRQAAGRGLQLLFYSVGIGQISSEVPQNLSASRPQDRQFILSSKKLLLSDSGFYLCAWEIGAEAFFGQGTRLTVV.

The chain employs TRBV11-3 and TRBJ2-7; a possible D gene is TRBD1 (7 bases). This CDR3 region has 15 residues. V was shortened by 8 bases and J by 3 bases, with 20 bases between the two germline ends. Germline loops: CDR1 SGHNT, CDR2 YENEEA. The CDR3 here is CASAAESQGGYEQYF. DNA for the CDR3: TGTGCCAGCGCAGCAGAATCCCAGGGGGGCTACGAGCAGTACTTC.

The V gene is TRBV5-8, the J gene TRBJ2-3; 7 bases are a match to TRBD2. The trim removed 0 bases at V and 4 bases at J, leaving 5 bases unmatched. This CDR3 is built from 15 residues. Germline values: CDR1 SGHTS, CDR2 YDEGEE. In DNA form, the CDR3 reads TGTGCCAGCAGCTTGGTGCTAGCGGTTCCAGATACGCAGTATTTT. It codes for CASSLVLAVPDTQYF. The full variable domain, with the rest looked up from reference TRBV5-8 and TRBJ2-3, is EAGVTQSPTHLIKTRGQQATLRCSPISGHTSVYWYQQALGLGLQFLLWYDEGEERNRGNFPPRFSGRQFPNYSSELNVNALELEDSALYLCASSLVLAVPDTQYFGPGTRLTVL.

V gene TRBV29-1 combines with J gene TRBJ2-1; weak D call: TRBD2 (7 bases). The CDR3 is 16 residues long. V was cut by 1 base and J by 2 bases, with 15 bases left in between. The germline CDR1 and CDR2 sequences are SQVTM and ANQGSEA. CDR3: CSVEGYAGATYNEQFF. CDR3 coding DNA: TGCAGCGTTGAAGGTTACGCGGGGGCCACCTACAATGAGCAGTTCTTC.

In its sample, this clone was seen many times. The chain joins TRBV11-3 to TRBJ1-2; D is ambiguous. This CDR3 contains 16 residues. Trimming took 0 bases from V and 4 from J, leaving 15 bases between them. Germline values: CDR1 SGHNT, CDR2 YENEEA. CDR3 sequence reads: CASSLEGRLGSYGYTF. As DNA, the CDR3 is TGTGCCAGCAGCTTAGAGGGCAGGCTCGGGAGCTATGGCTACACCTTC.

This rearrangement joins TRBV10-3 to TRBJ2-3, with D hard to call. Trimming cost V 6 bases and J 3 bases, with 10 bases left between them. The CDR3 spans 13 residues. CDR1 and CDR2 from the germline V gene are ENHRY and SYGVKD. CDR3 region: CAISGSDTDTQYF. The DNA for the CDR3 is TGTGCCATCAGCGGAAGCGATACAGATACGCAGTATTTT.

V usage is TRBV19 and J usage is TRBJ1-3; D perhaps matches TRBD1 (5 bases). V gave up 4 bases and J gave up 0 bases, with 10 bases separating them. There are 15 residues in the CDR3. The V gene's germline CDR1 is LNHDA and CDR2 SQIVND (reference sequence). The CDR3 loop reads CASSKGSISGNTIYF. CDR3 nucleotide sequence: TGTGCCAGTAGTAAGGGGAGCATCTCTGGAAACACCATATATTTT.

The rearrangement links TRBV6-5 to TRBJ2-7, with no clear D. CDR3 length: 12 residues. The germline V gene has CDR1 MNHEY and CDR2 SVGAGI. V shed 7 bases and J shed 2 bases, with 9 bases lying between them. CDR3 bases: TGTGCCAGCAAAGGGTCTACCTACGAGCAGTACTTC. Its protein product is CASKGSTYEQYF.

For the CDR3, the DNA is TGTGCTAGTGGTTCAAACCGGGCCCCCGCGGGTCAGCCCCAGCATTTT. It translates to CASGSNRAPAGQPQHF. The rearrangement links TRBV12-5 to TRBJ1-5, with D hard to call. The CDR3 loop spans 16 amino acids. CDR1 LGHNT and CDR2 FRNRAP come from the germline V gene. V dropped 4 bases and J dropped 6 bases, with 19 bases sitting between them.

The sample holds many counts of this clone. Other nucleotide sequences from this sample produce the same CDR3. The rearrangement links TRBV29-1 to TRBJ2-7; D perhaps matches TRBD1 (5 bases). Germline CDR1 reads SQVTM; CDR2 reads ANQGSEA. V lost 1 base and J lost 3, with 7 bases in between. The CDR3 length is 12 residues. Here the CDR3 DNA reads TGCAGCGTTGAAGTGACAGACTACGAGCAGTACTTC. The encoded protein is CSVEVTDYEQYF.

The V gene is TRBV19, the J gene TRBJ1-4, with a tentative D call TRBD1 (5 bases). V lost 7 bases and J lost 4, with 19 bases in between. Germline CDR1 is LNHDA and CDR2 is SQIVND (reference sequence). The length of the CDR3 is 16 residues. Here the CDR3 DNA reads TGTGCCAGTACGCGGGCAGGGATGGCGATTAATGAAAAACTGTTTTTT. Translated, it gives CASTRAGMAINEKLFF.

The chain has TRBV12-3 or TRBV12-4 and TRBJ2-2; TRBD2 might be the D (6 bases). V lost 6 bases and J 7 bases, leaving 9 bases between the germline ends. There are 12 residues in the CDR3. The CDR3 DNA sequence: TGTGCCAGCAGGAAGGGAGGCGGGGAGCTGTTTTTT. This gives the protein CASRKGGGELFF.